This entry lists 20 T cell receptor beta chains sequenced from one sample in a study of T-cell memory formation after mild COVID-19. TCRdb reprocessed the 5' RACE reads via MiXCR and lists one record per CDR3 protein. Altogether hundreds of thousands of distinct CDR3 sequences are present, approximately 15% being singletons, with the ten largest covering 8.1%. Sequencing was done on a sample of PBMCs or a T cell subset sorted from them (not recorded which). The receptors originated from an adult woman who had mild COVID-19 (a few samples of this study predate the infection). Cell type and time point are not known.

V gene TRBV7-9 combines with J gene TRBJ1-6; D is undetermined. This CDR3 spans 17 amino acids. V gave up 5 bases and J gave up 7 bases, with 21 bases separating them. Germline CDR1 is SEHNR and CDR2 is FQNEAQ (reference sequence). CDR3 amino acids: CASSAWPGRNRNSPLHF. The CDR3 DNA follows: TGTGCCAGCAGCGCCTGGCCTGGACGGAATCGGAATTCACCCCTCCACTTT.

A few counts support this clonotype. The gene calls are TRBV12-3 or TRBV12-4 and TRBJ2-7, with D unclear. The CDR3 length is 14 residues. Trimming stripped 1 base from V and 3 bases from J, with 10 bases between. The CDR3 region is CASSLGSSNYEQYF. The CDR3, as DNA: TGTGCCAGCAGTTTAGGCTCCTCGAACTACGAGCAGTACTTC.

This chain connects TRBV9 to TRBJ1-2; D remains unclear. The length of the CDR3 is 16 residues. V lost 0 bases and J lost 8, with 20 bases in between. The V gene's germline CDR1 is SGDLS and CDR2 YYNGEE. Here the CDR3 reads CASSVDGVRLSGGYTF. DNA of the CDR3: TGTGCCAGCAGCGTAGACGGCGTCAGGTTATCTGGGGGCTACACCTTC.

The chain couples TRBV7-8 to TRBJ2-1; the match to TRBD2 covers 10 bases. The CDR3 runs to 17 residues. From germline, CDR1 is SGHVS and CDR2 FQNEAQ. V shed 2 bases, J shed 4 bases, and the junction held 8 bases outside the gene matches. The CDR3 is CASSLFGLAGEYNEQFF. The CDR3 DNA reads TGTGCCAGCAGCTTATTTGGGCTAGCGGGGGAATACAATGAGCAGTTCTTC.

The chain joins TRBV10-3 to TRBJ1-1, with D maybe TRBD1 (6 bases). This CDR3 has 15 amino acids. Germline CDR1 and CDR2: ENHRY and SYGVKD. V was shortened by 6 bases and J by 1 base, with 15 bases between the two germline ends. As DNA, the CDR3 is TGTGCCATCAGCCCCTATGGACAGTCGAACACTGAAGCTTTCTTT. Translating it yields CAISPYGQSNTEAFF.

The rearrangement links TRBV5-6 to TRBJ2-1; TRBD2 aligns across 12 bases. V gave up 5 bases and J gave up 3 bases; unmatched junction bases: 6. Germline lookup yields CDR1 SGHDT and CDR2 YYEEEE. There are 16 residues in the CDR3. The CDR3 coding sequence is TGTGCCAGCAGGAGACTAGCGGGGGCTATCTACAATGAGCAGTTCTTC. It yields the protein CASRRLAGAIYNEQFF.

The chain links TRBV20-1 to TRBJ1-4; TRBD1 might be the D (6 bases). Germline CDR1 reads DFQATT; CDR2 reads SNEGSKA (reference sequence). CDR3 length equals 13 residues. V was shortened by 8 bases and J by 7 bases, with 17 bases between the two germline ends. The CDR3 DNA reads TGCAGTCCCCTTGGGGGGGGGGCTGAAAAACTGTTTTTT. This sequence encodes CSPLGGGAEKLFF.

This clonotype was found a few times. The chain couples TRBV3-1 to TRBJ2-7, with TRBD1 identical over 9 bases. The germline V gene encodes CDR1 LGHDT and CDR2 YNNKEL (reference sequence). The J segment lost 3 bases and the V segment lost 4 bases, leaving 10 bases of the junction unmatched. The CDR3 runs to 16 residues. CDR3 nucleotides: TGTGCCAGCAGCCCTACCTACAGGGGGCCTGTCTACGAGCAGTACTTC. As protein: CASSPTYRGPVYEQYF.

This clonotype was found many times. This CDR3 reads CATGTRGGGRFF. In nucleotides, the CDR3 is TGTGCCACCGGGACTAGAGGGGGGGGTCGGTTCTTC. V and J are TRBV27 and TRBJ2-1, with 8 nucleotides matching TRBD2. Germline trimming cut 10 bases from V and 15 bases from J; bases unmatched to any gene: 14. The CDR3 covers 12 residues. Germline V CDR1 and CDR2: MNHEY, SMNVEV (reference sequence).

V gene TRBV5-5 combines with J gene TRBJ1-1; D not certain. The CDR3 runs to 13 residues. V was pared by 0 bases and J by 3 bases, with 6 bases between. Germline-derived CDR1 and CDR2 are SGHKS and YYEKEE (reference sequence). The CDR3 nucleotides are TGTGCCAGCAGCTTGGTTACGGACACTGAAGCTTTCTTT. Amino acids: CASSLVTDTEAFF.

V gene TRBV3-1 combines with J gene TRBJ2-2, with TRBD2 matching over 7 bases. This CDR3 spans 15 amino acids. Trimming cost V 4 bases and J 6 bases; bases outside gene matches: 8. Per the germline V gene, CDR1 is LGHDT and CDR2 is YNNKEL (reference sequence). This chain's CDR3 is CASSLPEAGAGELFF. DNA of the CDR3: TGTGCCAGCAGCCTTCCGGAGGCGGGGGCCGGGGAGCTGTTTTTT. The whole variable domain, remainder taken from reference TRBV3-1 and TRBJ2-2, is DTAVSQTPKYLVTQMGNDKSIKCEQNLGHDTMYWYKQDSKKFLKIMFSYNNKELIINETVPNRFSPKSPDKAHLNLHINSLELGDSAVYFCASSLPEAGAGELFFGEGSRLTVL.

The chain joins TRBV7-2 to TRBJ2-7; no reliable D call. V lost 7 bases to trimming and J lost 2 bases, with 9 bases between them. The CDR3 contains 12 residues. Germline lookup yields CDR1 SGHTA and CDR2 FQGNSA. The CDR3 coding sequence is TGTGCCAGCATGCACAACACCTACGAGCAGTACTTC. Translation gives CASMHNTYEQYF.

This clonotype was detected only a few times. This rearrangement joins TRBV7-9 to TRBJ2-1; 11 positions match TRBD2. The CDR3 is 15 residues long. CDR1 is SEHNR and CDR2 is FQNEAQ in the germline V gene (reference sequence). With 1 base clipped from V and 9 bases from J, the junction kept 5 bases outside the gene matches. CDR3 bases: TGTGCCAGCAGCTTAGTGCTAGCGGGAGGCAGTGAGCAGTTCTTC. Protein sequence: CASSLVLAGGSEQFF.

The chain is built from TRBV5-1 and TRBJ1-2; 10 bases are a match to TRBD1. Losses at the gene ends were 4 bases for V and 11 bases for J; bases not matched to a gene: 11. This CDR3 has 14 residues. Germline V gene data show CDR1 as SGHRS and CDR2 as YFSETQ. CDR3 nucleotides: TGCGCCAGCAGCCGGGACAGGGGTCCTCTGGGATACACCTTC. This codes for CASSRDRGPLGYTF.

The V and J genes are TRBV5-5 and TRBJ1-4; no definite D call. The CDR3 extends over 11 amino acids. Trimming pared 4 bases from V and 7 bases from J, leaving 5 bases between. Germline V gene data show CDR1 as SGHKS and CDR2 as YYEKEE (reference sequence). The CDR3 DNA reads TGTGCCAGCAGCGAAGGTGAAAAACTGTTTTTT. Its translation is CASSEGEKLFF.

The chain joins TRBV24-1 to TRBJ2-1; TRBD2 aligns across 15 bases. Losses at the gene ends were 3 bases for V and 9 bases for J; bases not matched to a gene: 17. Germline V CDR1 and CDR2: KGHDR, SFDVKD. CDR3 length: 20 amino acids. The CDR3 is CATSDLPWTSGRESEREQFF. The DNA for the CDR3 is TGTGCCACCAGTGATCTACCATGGACTAGCGGGAGGGAGTCCGAGCGTGAGCAGTTCTTC.

The V call is TRBV12-3 or TRBV12-4, the J call TRBJ1-1; D perhaps matches TRBD1 (6 bases). CDR3 length: 12 residues. Trimming cost V 3 bases and J 12 bases, with 14 bases left between them. Written as DNA, the CDR3 is TGTGCCAGCAGTTTCCTAGGACAGTTGACTTTCTTT. Its translation is CASSFLGQLTFF.

This clonotype was observed at least ten times. The chain carries TRBV5-1 and TRBJ2-7, with a possible D match to TRBD2 (7 bases). The CDR3 has 13 amino acids. Germline CDR1 is SGHRS and CDR2 is YFSETQ. The V end lost 6 bases, the J end lost 5 bases, and 15 bases lay between the germline ends. The DNA of the CDR3 is TGCGCCAGCAACTTCGGGGGGCTCGACGAGCAGTACTTC. Amino acid sequence: CASNFGGLDEQYF.

A few counts support this clonotype. The rearrangement joins TRBV3-1 to TRBJ2-3; 7 nucleotides agree with TRBD1. CDR3 length: 15 residues. With 6 bases clipped from V and 0 bases from J, the junction kept 6 bases outside the gene matches. Germline V gives CDR1 LGHDT, CDR2 YNNKEL (reference sequence). CDR3 in amino acids: CASSSWDRSTDTQYF. The CDR3 coding sequence is TGTGCCAGCAGTTCCTGGGACAGAAGCACAGATACGCAGTATTTT.

The V gene is TRBV27, the J gene TRBJ2-1; a possible D gene is TRBD2 (5 bases). Germline V CDR1 and CDR2: MNHEY, SMNVEV (reference sequence). Trimming left V 4 bases short and J 0 bases short, with 10 bases between. CDR3 size: 15 residues. The CDR3 spells CASSSSHSSYNEQFF. CDR3 sequence (DNA): TGTGCCAGCAGTTCTAGCCACAGCTCCTACAATGAGCAGTTCTTC.